This paragraph covers one T cell receptor beta chain sequence. V lost 3 bases, J lost 1 base, and 0 bases stayed unmatched. This CDR3 contains 15 residues. Germline V gene lookup returns CDR1 MRHNA and CDR2 SNTAGT. This sample was included in a study of T cells in localized non-small cell lung cancer. Sequencing used immunoSEQ multiplex PCR; TCRdb keeps in-frame clones, though not all of them. The sample includes 8,400 or so clones, around 87% of them seen just once. The sequence derives from a male donor at least 60 years old with stage III lung adenocarcinoma. This chain links TRBV6-4 with TRBJ2-3; 11 nucleotides line up with TRBD2. Specimen: peripheral blood, collected before any cancer treatment. CDR3 protein: CASSETSGGTDTQYF. The CDR3 nucleotides read TGTGCCAGCAGTGAGACTAGCGGGGGCACAGATACGCAGTATTTT.